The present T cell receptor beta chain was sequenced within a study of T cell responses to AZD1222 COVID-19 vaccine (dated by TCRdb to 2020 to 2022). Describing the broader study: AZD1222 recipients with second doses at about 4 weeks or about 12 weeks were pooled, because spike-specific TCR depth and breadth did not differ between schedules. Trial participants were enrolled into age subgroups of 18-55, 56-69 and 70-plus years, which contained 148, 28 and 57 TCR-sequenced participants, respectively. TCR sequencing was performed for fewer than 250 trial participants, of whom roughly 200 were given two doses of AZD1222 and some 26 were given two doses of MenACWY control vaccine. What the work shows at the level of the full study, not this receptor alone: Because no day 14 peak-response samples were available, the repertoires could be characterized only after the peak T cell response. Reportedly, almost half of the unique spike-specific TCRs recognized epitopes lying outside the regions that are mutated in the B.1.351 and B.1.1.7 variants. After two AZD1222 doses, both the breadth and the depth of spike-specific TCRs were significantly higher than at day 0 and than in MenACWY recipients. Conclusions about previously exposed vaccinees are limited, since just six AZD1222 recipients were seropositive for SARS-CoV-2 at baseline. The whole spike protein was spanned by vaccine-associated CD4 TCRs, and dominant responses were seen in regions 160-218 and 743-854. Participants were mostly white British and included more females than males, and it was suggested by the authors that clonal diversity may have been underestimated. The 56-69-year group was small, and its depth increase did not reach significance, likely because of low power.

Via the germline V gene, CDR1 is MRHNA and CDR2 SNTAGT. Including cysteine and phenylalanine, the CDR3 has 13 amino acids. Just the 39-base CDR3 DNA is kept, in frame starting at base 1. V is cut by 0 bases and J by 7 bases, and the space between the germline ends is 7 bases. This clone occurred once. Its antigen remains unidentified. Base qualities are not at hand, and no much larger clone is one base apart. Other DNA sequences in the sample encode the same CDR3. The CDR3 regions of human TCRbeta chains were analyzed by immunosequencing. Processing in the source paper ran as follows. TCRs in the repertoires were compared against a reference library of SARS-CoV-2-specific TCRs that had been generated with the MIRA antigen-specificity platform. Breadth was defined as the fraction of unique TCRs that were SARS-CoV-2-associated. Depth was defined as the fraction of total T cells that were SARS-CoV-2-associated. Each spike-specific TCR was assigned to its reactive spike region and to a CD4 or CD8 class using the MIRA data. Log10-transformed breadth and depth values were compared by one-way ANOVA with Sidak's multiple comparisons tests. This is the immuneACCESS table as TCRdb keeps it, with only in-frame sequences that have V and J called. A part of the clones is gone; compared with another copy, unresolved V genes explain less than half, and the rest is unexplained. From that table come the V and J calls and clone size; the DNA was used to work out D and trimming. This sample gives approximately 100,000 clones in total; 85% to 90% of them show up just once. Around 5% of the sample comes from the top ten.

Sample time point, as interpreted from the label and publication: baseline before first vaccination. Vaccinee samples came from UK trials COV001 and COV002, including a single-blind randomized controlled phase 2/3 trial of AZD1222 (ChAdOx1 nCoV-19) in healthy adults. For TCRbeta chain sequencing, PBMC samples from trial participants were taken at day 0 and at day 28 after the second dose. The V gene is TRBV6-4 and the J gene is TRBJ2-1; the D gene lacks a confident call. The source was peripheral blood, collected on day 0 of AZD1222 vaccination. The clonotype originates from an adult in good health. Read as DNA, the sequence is TGTGCCAGCAGTGACTCTAAGGGAAATGAGCAGTTCTTC. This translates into CASSDSKGNEQFF.